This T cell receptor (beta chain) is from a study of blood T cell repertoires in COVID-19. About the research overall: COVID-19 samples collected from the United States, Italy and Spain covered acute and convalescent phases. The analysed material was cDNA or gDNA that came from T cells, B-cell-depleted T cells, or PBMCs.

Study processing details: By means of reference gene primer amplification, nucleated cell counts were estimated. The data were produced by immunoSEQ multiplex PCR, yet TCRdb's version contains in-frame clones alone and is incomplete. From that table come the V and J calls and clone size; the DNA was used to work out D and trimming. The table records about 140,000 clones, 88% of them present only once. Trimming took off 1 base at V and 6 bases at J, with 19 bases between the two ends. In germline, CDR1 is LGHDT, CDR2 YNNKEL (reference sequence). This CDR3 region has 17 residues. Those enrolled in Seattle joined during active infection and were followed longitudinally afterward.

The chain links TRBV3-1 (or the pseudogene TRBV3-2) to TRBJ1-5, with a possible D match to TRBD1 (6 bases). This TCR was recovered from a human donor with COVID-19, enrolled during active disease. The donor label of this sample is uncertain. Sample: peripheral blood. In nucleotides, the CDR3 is TGTGCCAGCAGCCAAGCGCCGGCCGGGACAACAAGTCAGCCCCAGCATTTT. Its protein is CASSQAPAGTTSQPQHF.